The entry below describes one T cell receptor beta chain. What it binds is not known. The data are from a study of T cells after yellow fever vaccination. Whole-study results and caveats: On re-exposure, the response was weaker but peaked faster, at day 5 versus 15.

Between the trimmed V and J ends, which lost 5 bases and 3 bases, there was a span of 14 bases. Germline assignment: CDR1 KGHDR and CDR2 SFDVKD. The CDR3 contains 15 residues. From the 5' RACE reads, TCRdb called clonotypes with MiXCR, one entry per CDR3 protein. Among 250,000 to 400,000 distinct CDR3 sequences listed, about 4% were seen once. J is TRBJ2-3 and V is TRBV24-1; D remains ambiguous. The TCR originated in a man aged 18 to 35 who received the YFV17D yellow fever vaccine. This sample comprised PBMCs, obtained 5 days after the yellow fever booster vaccination. The CDR3 sequence is CATSGPVSPTDTQYF. Here the CDR3 DNA reads TGTGCCACCAGTGGCCCGGTGTCCCCGACAGATACGCAGTATTTT.